This T cell receptor (beta chain) was identified during a study of cytomegalovirus exposure and HLA in healthy donors. Study results and limitations: Most TCRs appeared rarely, but some public TCRs recurred in many donors.

TCRdb's table, derived via immunoSEQ multiplex PCR, lists solely in-frame clones and lacks some. The profile covers about 180,000 clones, with approximately 89% appearing a single time and less than 3.5% taken by the ten largest. V shed 7 bases and J shed 0 bases, with 16 bases lying between them. The germline CDR1 and CDR2 sequences are MNHNY and SVGAGI (reference sequence). The CDR3 covers 16 residues. On this clone itself: Antigen unknown.

What was sequenced was PBMCs. The chain recombines TRBV6-6 with TRBJ1-5, with D perhaps matching TRBD1 (5 bases). This TCR was recovered from a man in his late teens or twenties in good health and CMV-seropositive. The CDR3, as DNA: TGTGCCAGCACCTACGACAGCCGCTATAGCAATCAGCCCCAGCATTTT. Encoded protein: CASTYDSRYSNQPQHF.